Below, 26 T cell receptor beta chains from the same sample are listed, as sequenced in a study of molecular identifiers for immune sequencing clone quantification. TCRdb recomputed calls from the PCR reads with MiXCR, one row per CDR3 protein. The data contain some 320,000 distinct CDR3 sequences, about 22% of them singletons. Material for sequencing was naive CD8+ T cells from blood, with Jurkat cell RNA spiked in. Described subset: FACS-sorted CD8+CD4-CCR7+CD45RA+ naive T cells. The source is a human donor in good health. Some libraries in this study had Jurkat cell RNA spiked in.

This clonotype was recorded at least ten times. This chain links TRBV12-3 or TRBV12-4 with TRBJ2-4, with TRBD1 as a possible D gene (6 bases). Trimming left V 5 bases short and J 3 bases short, with 14 bases between. The CDR3 runs to 15 residues. The CDR3 spells CASSIDTQGKNIQYF. The DNA of the CDR3 is TGTGCCAGCAGTATCGACACACAGGGCAAAAACATTCAGTACTTC.

A word on this clonotype: This may be a read error, as it is one base from a much larger clone. The chain recombines TRBV7-9 with TRBJ2-7; 8 bases fit TRBD2. The germline V gene encodes CDR1 SEHNR and CDR2 FQNEAQ (reference sequence). The CDR3 has 15 amino acids. CDR3 loop: CASNLVPSGSYEQYF. The CDR3 DNA follows: TGTGCCAGCAACTTAGTTCCAAGCGGGAGTTACGAGCAGTACTTC. Together with reference TRBV7-9 and TRBJ2-7, the CDR3 gives the full variable domain: DTGVSQNPRHKITKRGQNVTFRCDPISEHNRLYWYRQTLGQGPEFLTYFQNEAQLEKSRLLSDRFSAERPKGSFSTLEIQRTEQGDSAMYLCASNLVPSGSYEQYFGPGTRLTVT.

This clonotype was found a few times. The genes are TRBV7-9 and TRBJ2-1, with 8 bases aligning to TRBD2. The V segment lost 2 bases and the J segment 5 bases; nucleotides outside the gene matches: 5. CDR3 length: 15 amino acids. Germline CDR1 SEHNR, CDR2 FQNEAQ (reference sequence). Here the CDR3 reads CASSLLAGTHNEQFF. For the CDR3, the DNA is TGTGCCAGCAGCTTATTAGCGGGAACCCACAATGAGCAGTTCTTC. The full variable domain, rest sourced from reference TRBV7-9 and TRBJ2-1, is DTGVSQNPRHKITKRGQNVTFRCDPISEHNRLYWYRQTLGQGPEFLTYFQNEAQLEKSRLLSDRFSAERPKGSFSTLEIQRTEQGDSAMYLCASSLLAGTHNEQFFGPGTRLTVL.

The rearrangement uses TRBV4-2 and TRBJ2-1; TRBD2 aligns across 7 bases. This CDR3 has 17 amino acids. The ends lost 2 bases at V and 8 bases at J; junction bases unmatched: 15. Germline-derived CDR1 and CDR2 are LGHNA and YNFKEQ. In DNA form, the CDR3 reads TGTGCCAGCAGCCAAAAACGGCGGCGGGAGCCAATGGATGAGCAGTTCTTC. It translates to CASSQKRRREPMDEQFF.

This clonotype occurred many times. V and J are TRBV7-9 and TRBJ1-2; maybe TRBD1 (5 bases). Germline V gene sequence: CDR1 SEHNR, CDR2 FQNEAQ (reference sequence). CDR3 size: 14 residues. Trimming removed 4 bases at V and 4 bases at J, with 13 bases between. The CDR3 DNA is TGTGCCAGCAGCTGGAGCGGGGCGGCCTATGGCTACACCTTC. Its translation: CASSWSGAAYGYTF.

This chain uses TRBV12-3 or TRBV12-4 with TRBJ1-1, with 11 nucleotides matching TRBD1. This CDR3 contains 12 residues. V lost 5 bases and J lost 10; bases outside the gene matches: 3. Here the CDR3 DNA reads TGTGCCAGCAGTCTGGACAGGGGGCGAGCTTTCTTT. Translating gives CASSLDRGRAFF.

Regarding this clonotype: A much more abundant neighbour one base away suggests this may be a read error. The genes are TRBV6-6 and TRBJ2-3; tentatively, D is TRBD1 (5 bases). The CDR3 contains 15 residues. Germline values: CDR1 MNHNY, CDR2 SVGAGI (reference sequence). V dropped 2 bases and J dropped 4 bases, with 13 bases sitting between them. The CDR3 bases are TGTGCCAGCAGTTACGTTGGCAGGGCCGCAGATACGCAGTATTTT. Translation gives CASSYVGRAADTQYF.

As concerns this clonotype: A much larger clone sits a single nucleotide away, making a read error possible. The chain is built from TRBV20-1 and TRBJ2-7, with 9 nucleotides matching TRBD2. The ends lost 0 bases at V and 4 bases at J; junction bases unmatched: 10. This CDR3 is built from 16 residues. CDR1 and CDR2 (germline): DFQATT, SNEGSKA (reference sequence). CDR3 sequence: CSARDWSGGRPYEQYF. CDR3 sequence (DNA): TGCAGTGCTAGAGATTGGAGCGGGGGGCGCCCTTACGAGCAGTACTTC.

Many counts were recorded for this clonotype. This chain connects TRBV29-1 to TRBJ2-3; tentative D call: TRBD1 (5 bases). Trimming removed 4 bases at V and 0 bases at J, with 20 bases between. CDR1 and CDR2 from the germline V gene are SQVTM and ANQGSEA. The CDR3 has 17 residues. The DNA of the CDR3 is TGCAGCGTTGTGAGGCCAGGGCCATTCACTAGCACAGATACGCAGTATTTT. Translating it yields CSVVRPGPFTSTDTQYF.

At least ten counts were recorded for this clonotype. The V call is TRBV4-3, the J call TRBJ2-1; 8 nucleotides align to TRBD1. With V trimmed by 0 bases and J by 5 bases, 6 bases remained unmatched. CDR1 and CDR2 (germline): LGHNA, YSLEER. This CDR3 has 16 residues. This CDR3 is CASSQDAYRGNNEQFF. The DNA for the CDR3 is TGCGCCAGCAGCCAAGATGCGTACAGGGGGAACAATGAGCAGTTCTTC.

About this clonotype: This may be a read error: a much more frequent sequence differs by one nucleotide. The rearrangement joins TRBV5-3 to TRBJ1-4; no firm D call. TRBV5-3 has ORF status, its function being uncertain. The CDR3 contains 16 residues. The CDR3 nucleotides are TGTGCCAGCAGCTTGACCACGTCCTCAACTAATGAAAAACTGTCTTTT. Its protein product is CASSLTTSSTNEKLSF.

This clonotype has ten or more counts. The chain carries TRBV11-1 and TRBJ1-1, with D possibly TRBD1 on 5 matching bases. V gave up 0 bases and J gave up 3 bases, with 8 bases separating them. Germline lookup yields CDR1 SGHAT and CDR2 FQDESV (reference sequence). The CDR3 spans 14 residues. This chain's CDR3 is CASSLAGEDTEAFF. The CDR3 DNA reads TGTGCCAGCAGCTTAGCGGGGGAGGACACTGAAGCTTTCTTT.

The rearrangement joins TRBV27 to TRBJ2-3; weak D call: TRBD1 (8 bases). Germline-derived CDR1 and CDR2 are MNHEY and SMNVEV (reference sequence). The CDR3 is 16 residues long. Trimming removed 1 base at V and 6 bases at J, with 17 bases between. The CDR3 reads CASSLLSDREGDTQYF. In nucleotides, the CDR3 is TGTGCCAGCAGTTTATTATCGGACAGGGAGGGGGATACGCAGTATTTT.

This clonotype turned up a few times. The chain employs TRBV27 and TRBJ2-3; possibly TRBD1 or TRBD2 for D (6 bases each). This CDR3 has 14 amino acids. In germline, CDR1 is MNHEY, CDR2 SMNVEV (reference sequence). Deletions cut 4 bases from V and 1 base from J, with 9 bases between. The CDR3 region is CASSYREGTDTQYF. Written as DNA, the CDR3 is TGTGCCAGCAGTTACAGGGAGGGCACAGATACGCAGTATTTT.

There are many counts of this clonotype. J is TRBJ2-3 and V is TRBV19, with 9 bases matching TRBD2. With 8 bases clipped from V and 4 bases from J, the junction kept 4 bases outside the gene matches. From germline, CDR1 is LNHDA and CDR2 SQIVND (reference sequence). The CDR3 contains 13 residues. This CDR3 reads CASQAGGPDTQYF. The CDR3 coding sequence is TGTGCCAGTCAGGCGGGAGGGCCAGATACGCAGTATTTT.

Of note for this clonotype: A read error may be the cause here, since a much bigger clone is one base away. This rearrangement joins TRBV29-1 to TRBJ2-3; D not certain. CDR3 length equals 12 residues. Germline CDR1 SQVTM, CDR2 ANQGSEA. This CDR3 is CSVDQLTDTKYF. CDR3 coding DNA: TGCAGCGTTGATCAGCTCACAGATACGAAGTATTTT.

Worth noting for this clonotype: This could be a read error, since a much larger clone is one nucleotide away. The rearrangement links TRBV12-3 or TRBV12-4 to TRBJ1-4; TRBD1 agrees at 9 bases. The CDR3 is 14 amino acids. The junction had 6 bases not matched to a gene; V was cut back by 4 bases and J by 9 bases. The CDR3 nucleotides read TGTGCCAGCAGTTCGACAGGGGGGGGTAAAAAACTGTTTTTT. Translated, it gives CASSSTGGGKKLFF.

As to this clonotype: Possible read error: a much larger clone is one base away. This chain uses TRBV19 with TRBJ1-5; D gene uncertain. The CDR3 sequence is 14 residues long. Germline assignment: CDR1 LNHDA and CDR2 SQIVND (reference sequence). Deletions cut 5 bases from V and 6 bases from J, with 14 bases between. CDR3 residues: CASSPGMMLQPQHF. The CDR3 DNA reads TGTGCCAGTAGTCCGGGGATGATGCTTCAGCCCCAGCATTTT.

There are many counts of this clonotype. One end of the junction fails to match germline, which may point to a read error. The chain is built from TRBV14 and TRBJ2-4, with D perhaps TRBD2 (6 bases). The CDR3 runs 16 residues. CDR1 and CDR2 (germline): SGHDN, FVKESK. CDR3 coding DNA: TGTGCCAGCAGCCAAATAGCCGGGACTCGCGCTTTCCTAGGAAACTTC. This translates into CASSQIAGTRAFLGNF.

This clonotype has a count of ten or more. CDR3 residues: CSAPGLVTDTQYF. The CDR3 nucleotides are TGCAGCGCACCGGGACTAGTAACAGATACGCAGTATTTT. The chain couples TRBV29-1 to TRBJ2-3; 8 bases align to TRBD2. CDR3 length: 13 residues. Trimming took 7 bases from V and 3 from J; bases not matched to a gene: 6. CDR1 SQVTM and CDR2 ANQGSEA come from the germline V gene.

Only a few counts were recorded for this clonotype. The rearrangement links TRBV13 to TRBJ2-5; D unclear. The V end lost 0 bases, the J end lost 9 bases, and 14 bases lay between the germline ends. The CDR3 consists of 14 residues. Germline CDR1 is PRHDT and CDR2 is FYEKMQ (reference sequence). CDR3 DNA: TGTGCCAGCAGCTTAGGGGTCGGAGAGCTGGCCCAGTACTTC. This encodes CASSLGVGELAQYF. Filled out from reference TRBV13 and TRBJ2-5, the complete variable domain reads AAGVIQSPRHLIKEKRETATLKCYPIPRHDTVYWYQQGPGQDPQFLISFYEKMQSDKGSIPDRFSAQQFSDYHSELNMSSLELGDSALYFCASSLGVGELAQYFGPGTRLLVL.

Ten or more counts support this clonotype. The chain employs TRBV5-5 and TRBJ1-5, with TRBD1 matching over 9 bases. Trimming at V came to 4 bases and at J to 4 bases, leaving 6 bases not matched to a gene. The CDR3 is 15 amino acids. Germline CDR1 reads SGHKS; CDR2 reads YYEKEE (reference sequence). Written as DNA, the CDR3 is TGTGCCAGCAGCGGGGGACAGGGCGGGAATCAGCCCCAGCATTTT. Residues: CASSGGQGGNQPQHF.

This clonotype was counted many times. The rearrangement links TRBV7-9 to TRBJ1-1; D uncertain. The germline CDR1 and CDR2 sequences are SEHNR and FQNEAQ (reference sequence). The CDR3 runs 14 residues. The ends were cut back, 2 bases at V and 1 base at J, with 8 bases in the middle. The CDR3 DNA sequence: TGTGCCAGCAGCTTATTAAGAGGGAACACTGAAGCTTTCTTT. This translates into CASSLLRGNTEAFF.

V usage is TRBV7-3 and J usage is TRBJ2-3; no reliable D call. The CDR3 spans 13 residues. The V end was cut by 2 bases, the J end by 5 bases, with 8 bases between. Germline V gene lookup returns CDR1 SGHTA and CDR2 FQGTGA. The chain's CDR3 is CASSLLLGDTQYF. The CDR3 nucleotides are TGTGCCAGCAGCTTATTATTGGGAGATACGCAGTATTTT.

This clonotype appeared many times. This sequence joins TRBV4-3 and TRBJ2-1; 7 bases are shared with TRBD2. There are 17 residues in the CDR3. V lost 1 base to trimming and J lost 3 bases; unmatched junction nucleotides: 9. Per the germline V gene, CDR1 is LGHNA and CDR2 is YSLEER. CDR3 protein: CASSQGLLAGDYNEQFF. The CDR3 region has the DNA TGCGCCAGCAGCCAAGGTCTATTGGCGGGGGACTACAATGAGCAGTTCTTC.

The table lists this clonotype with a few counts. CDR3 in DNA: TGTGCCAGTAGTATTGGGACAACGGGGAGTACTGAAGCTTTCTTT. Protein: CASSIGTTGSTEAFF. V gene TRBV19 combines with J gene TRBJ1-1; perhaps TRBD1 as D (6 bases). CDR1 is LNHDA, CDR2 SQIVND, per germline (reference sequence). There are 15 residues in the CDR3. V shed 3 bases and J shed 5 bases, with 16 bases lying between them. The full variable domain, completed using reference TRBV19 and TRBJ1-1, is DGGITQSPKYLFRKEGQNVTLSCEQNLNHDAMYWYRQDPGQGLRLIYYSQIVNDFQKGDIAEGYSVSREKKESFPLTVTSAQKNPTAFYLCASSIGTTGSTEAFFGQGTRLTVV.